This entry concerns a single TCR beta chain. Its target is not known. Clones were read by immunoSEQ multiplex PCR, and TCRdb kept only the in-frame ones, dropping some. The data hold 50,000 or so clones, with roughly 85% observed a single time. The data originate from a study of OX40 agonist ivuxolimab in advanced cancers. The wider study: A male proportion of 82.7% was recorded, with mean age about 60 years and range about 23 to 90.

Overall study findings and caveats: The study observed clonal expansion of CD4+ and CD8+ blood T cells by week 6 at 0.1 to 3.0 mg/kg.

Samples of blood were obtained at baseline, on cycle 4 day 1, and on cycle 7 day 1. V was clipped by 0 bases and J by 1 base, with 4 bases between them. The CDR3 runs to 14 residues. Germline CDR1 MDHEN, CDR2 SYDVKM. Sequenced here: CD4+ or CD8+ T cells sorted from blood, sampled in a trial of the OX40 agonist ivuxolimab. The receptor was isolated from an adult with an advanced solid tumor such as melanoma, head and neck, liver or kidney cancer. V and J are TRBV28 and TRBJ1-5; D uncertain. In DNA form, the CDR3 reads TGTGCCAGCAGTTTATGGGGAAGCAATCAGCCCCAGCATTTT. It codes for CASSLWGSNQPQHF.